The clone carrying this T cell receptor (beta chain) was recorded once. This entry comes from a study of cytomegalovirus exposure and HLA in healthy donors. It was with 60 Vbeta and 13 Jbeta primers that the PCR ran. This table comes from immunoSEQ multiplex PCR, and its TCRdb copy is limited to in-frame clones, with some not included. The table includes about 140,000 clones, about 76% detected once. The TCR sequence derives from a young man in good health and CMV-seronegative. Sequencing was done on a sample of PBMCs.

CDR3 DNA sequence: TGCGCCAGCACGCGGACAGGGGGCTCCGTGAACACTGAAGCTTTCTTT. It yields the protein CASTRTGGSVNTEAFF. The chain carries TRBV5-1 and TRBJ1-1; 11 bases agree with TRBD1. Trimming at V came to 6 bases and at J to 0 bases, leaving 7 bases not matched to a gene. The CDR3 is made up of 16 amino acids. Germline CDR1 is SGHRS and CDR2 is YFSETQ.